This T cell receptor beta chain appears in the sequencing data of a study of T cells expressing NK-cell markers. Across the study: Out of eight donors sequenced, seven tested HCMV-seropositive and the remaining one seronegative. Study-wide points: It is unclear if expanded NKG2C-expressing clones target HCMV antigens. Of CD8+ T cells, 1.0-7.0% belonged to dominant NKG2C+ clonotypes in 5 to 7 donors.

This CDR3 is built from 14 residues. Germline CDR1 reads SGDLS; CDR2 reads YYNGEE. Note on this clonotype: Antigen unknown.

Making the TCR beta cDNA relied on 5'RACE template switching with UMIs. TCRdb reprocessed the 5' RACE reads; each CDR3 protein has one entry and no DNA is given. The repertoire table contains a few hundred thousand distinct CDR3 sequences. The clonotype originates from a man younger than 35 in good health. Sequencing was carried out using blood T cells: a sorted CD56 or NKG2C T cell subset, CD4+ or CD8+ T cells, or bulk PBMC T cells (not recorded which). The chain has TRBV9 and TRBJ2-7; without DNA, the TCRdb call of TRBD1 cannot be checked. The CDR3 sequence: CASSAGAGTYEQYF.